This T cell receptor beta chain was retrieved from a study of blood T cell repertoires in COVID-19. Germline V CDR1 and CDR2: SGHTA, FQGNSA. This CDR3 is built from 16 residues. The junction had 6 bases not matched to a gene; V was cut back by 3 bases and J by 4 bases. Original processing notes: From reference gene primer amplification, estimates of nucleated cell counts were derived. TCRdb's copy holds only in-frame clones and misses some; the assay was immunoSEQ multiplex PCR. The DNA gave D and trimming, while V, J and clone size come from that table. The sample lists 150,000 or so clones; roughly 82% were seen once. Which cohort a participant joined came from the clinical history participants gave. Among Cohort 3 donors, those recovered had two negative PCRs, clearance, or symptom resolution.

The sequence came from a man aged 50-59 years who had recovered from COVID-19. The V and J genes are TRBV7-2 and TRBJ2-3; TRBD2 matches at 11 bases. The material sequenced was PBMCs or T cells enriched from blood (not recorded which). CDR3 sequence reads: CASSFPPSGRSDTQYF. The CDR3 coding sequence is TGTGCCAGCAGCTTCCCCCCTAGCGGGAGGTCAGATACGCAGTATTTT. Filled out from reference TRBV7-2 and TRBJ2-3, the complete variable domain reads GAGVSQSPSNKVTEKGKDVELRCDPISGHTALYWYRQSLGQGLEFLIYFQGNSAPDKSGLPSDRFSAERTGGSVSTLTIQRTQQEDSAVYLCASSFPPSGRSDTQYFGPGTRLTVL.